These T cell receptor beta chains were read from a single sample in a study of early T cells in non-severe SARS-CoV-2 infection. TCRdb redid the calling of the 5' RACE reads with MiXCR, one entry per CDR3 protein. This table holds about 80,000 distinct CDR3 sequences, roughly 12% found once. The sequenced sample was whole blood, obtained at baseline. The receptor set was obtained from an adult who was a healthcare worker with PCR-confirmed SARS-CoV-2 infection or an uninfected control (not recorded which). The donor label of this sample is uncertain. The CDR3 runs from the conserved cysteine through the conserved F or W. Fields, in order: D gene, J gene, CDR3 length, clone size, V gene, CDR3 DNA, CDR3 protein. A D gene is named only where the DNA matches it firmly. Clone size is not always given. Where it is, it says once, few, many or a class for expanded clones.

NA,TRBJ2-7,15,few,TRBV11-2,TGTGCCAGCAGCTCGTGGCGGTCGAGCTCCTACGAGCAGTACTTC,CASSSWRSSSYEQYF
NA,TRBJ2-4,17,NA,TRBV10-3,TGTGCCATCAGTGAGTCTCAGGGTAGGCTTTGGGAAGACATTCAGTACTTC,CAISESQGRLWEDIQYF
TRBD1,TRBJ1-1,15,NA,TRBV9,TGTGCCAGCAGCTTTGGGGACAGACTGAACACTGAAGCTTTCTTT,CASSFGDRLNTEAFF
TRBD2,TRBJ2-1,16,few,TRBV27,TGTGCCAGCAGTGCTCCGGGACTAGGCGCCTACAATGAGCAGTTCTTC,CASSAPGLGAYNEQFF
TRBD2,TRBJ2-7,14,few,TRBV6-2/TRBV6-3,TGTGCCAGCAGTTACTCGGGACTAACCTACGAGCAGTACTTC,CASSYSGLTYEQYF
NA,TRBJ2-1,14,few,TRBV29-1,TGCAGCGTTGAGGGGGATGCGGACAGCAATGAGCAGTTCTTC,CSVEGDADSNEQFF
NA,TRBJ2-1,12,NA,TRBV7-8,TGTGCCAGCAGCCCATCGACCCCGAAGCAGTTCTTC,CASSPSTPKQFF
NA,TRBJ2-7,14,few,TRBV29-1,TGCAGCGTTGCAGGTCGGTTCGGCTCCTACGAGCAGTACTTC,CSVAGRFGSYEQYF
NA,TRBJ1-1,14,many,TRBV10-3,TGTGCCATCAGTGAGTCAAACATCCGCACTGAAGCTTTCTTT,CAISESNIRTEAFF
NA,TRBJ1-2,22,NA,TRBV15,TGTGCCACCAGCAGAGATCGGCGGGGGACTCCCGCAGGGGAAAGGGTTGCGTTTGGCTACACCTTC,CATSRDRRGTPAGERVAFGYTF
NA,TRBJ1-4,13,NA,TRBV12-3/TRBV12-4,TGTGCCAGCAGTTTAGGGCCCCCGGGAAAACTGTTTTTT,CASSLGPPGKLFF
NA,TRBJ2-7,13,NA,TRBV4-1,TGCGCCAGCAGCCCCCCGATGGCCGGCGAGCAGTACTTC,CASSPPMAGEQYF
NA,TRBJ2-7,11,few,TRBV10-2,TGCGCCAGCAGTGATCGGGGCGAGCAGTACTTC,CASSDRGEQYF
NA,TRBJ2-7,12,few,TRBV5-4,TGTGCCAGCAGTTACAGAGCCTACGAGCAGTACTTC,CASSYRAYEQYF
NA,TRBJ2-1,12,NA,TRBV7-9,TGTGCCAGCAGCTTACGGGCAGGGGAACCGTTCTTC,CASSLRAGEPFF
TRBD1,TRBJ1-1,17,many,TRBV20-1,TGCAGTGCTACGAGAGCACAGGGGGCTCGAGTGAACACTGAAGCTTTCTTT,CSATRAQGARVNTEAFF
NA,TRBJ1-2,14,many,TRBV5-6,TGTGCCAGCAGCTTGATTACTTCAAGCTATGGCTACACCTTC,CASSLITSSYGYTF
NA,TRBJ2-2,15,few,TRBV7-9,TGTGCCAGCAGCTTAAATGACCTGATCACCGGGGAGCTGTTTTTT,CASSLNDLITGELFF
NA,TRBJ2-6,13,few,TRBV7-3,TGTGCCAGCAGCTTAAGTCGAGGGGACATCCTGACTTTC,CASSLSRGDILTF
NA,TRBJ2-2,12,NA,TRBV11-2,TGTGCCAGCAGCTGGTTACCCGGGGAGCTGTTTTTT,CASSWLPGELFF
TRBD2,TRBJ2-5,14,NA,TRBV20-1,TGCAGTGCTAGTCCCGGGACTACCCTGAGGACCCAGTACTTC,CSASPGTTLRTQYF
NA,TRBJ2-7,17,few,TRBV27,TGTGCCAGCAGCCTATCCCCCCGGGGAACCGCTGCCTACGAGCAGTACTTC,CASSLSPRGTAAYEQYF
TRBD2,TRBJ2-3,22,NA,TRBV5-1,TGCGCCAGCAGCACCCCCCAGGGTACTAGCGTAGAAAGACCTACATCGACAGATACGCAGTATTTT,CASSTPQGTSVERPTSTDTQYF
TRBD1,TRBJ1-2,16,NA,TRBV6-2/TRBV6-3,TGTGCCAGCAGTCCCTGGACAGGGAGGCGTAACTATGGCTACACCTTC,CASSPWTGRRNYGYTF
NA,TRBJ2-5,18,NA,TRBV7-8,TGTGCCAGCAGCTTAATCGGGTCCATTGTGGGGGGCCAAGAGACCCAGTACTTC,CASSLIGSIVGGQETQYF